A single sample is the source of the 15 T cell receptor beta chains below, sequenced in a study of blood T cell repertoires in COVID-19. Clones were read by immunoSEQ multiplex PCR, and TCRdb kept only the in-frame ones, dropping some. The sample carries 150,000 to 250,000 clones, approximately 84% recorded once. Input material: peripheral blood. The receptors derive from a human donor with acute or convalescent COVID-19. The donor label of this sample is uncertain.

The chain uses TRBV7-9 and TRBJ2-3; D is perhaps TRBD2 (7 bases). The CDR3 is made up of 16 amino acids. V lost 3 bases and J lost 1, with 14 bases in between. Per the germline V gene, CDR1 is SEHNR and CDR2 is FQNEAQ (reference sequence). The CDR3 region has the DNA TGTGCCAGCAGCTTGGGGGGGCTCGGGGGCACAGATACGCAGTATTTT. Encoded protein: CASSLGGLGGTDTQYF. Complete variable domain (other parts from reference TRBV7-9 and TRBJ2-3): DTGVSQNPRHKITKRGQNVTFRCDPISEHNRLYWYRQTLGQGPEFLTYFQNEAQLEKSRLLSDRFSAERPKGSFSTLEIQRTEQGDSAMYLCASSLGGLGGTDTQYFGPGTRLTVL.

This chain connects TRBV28 to TRBJ1-2, with 9 bases matching TRBD1. V lost 5 bases, J lost 2 bases, and 6 bases stayed unmatched. The CDR3 is made up of 15 amino acids. Germline V gene lookup returns CDR1 MDHEN and CDR2 SYDVKM. The CDR3 is CASSIPTGGNYGYTF. In nucleotides, the CDR3 is TGTGCCAGCAGTATTCCAACAGGGGGCAACTATGGCTACACCTTC.

J is TRBJ1-2 and V is TRBV28; no definite D call. Germline values: CDR1 MDHEN, CDR2 SYDVKM. The ends were cut back, 9 bases at V and 3 bases at J, with 11 bases in the middle. This CDR3 contains 12 residues. The CDR3: CASREPYYGYTF. The CDR3 coding sequence is TGTGCCAGTAGAGAACCTTACTATGGCTACACCTTC.

This chain links TRBV19 with TRBJ2-5; perhaps TRBD2 as D (6 bases). Germline values: CDR1 LNHDA, CDR2 SQIVND (reference sequence). The CDR3 is 14 amino acids. V lost 3 bases and J lost 7, with 15 bases in between. The CDR3 loop is CASSMYGTQGTQYF. As DNA, the CDR3 is TGTGCCAGTAGTATGTACGGGACTCAGGGGACCCAGTACTTC.

This clone was observed a handful of times. The same CDR3 can be traced to other DNA sequences in this sample. The chain combines TRBV3-1 (or the pseudogene TRBV3-2) with TRBJ1-3; 9 bases map to TRBD1. The CDR3 covers 17 residues. Germline lookup yields CDR1 LGHDT and CDR2 YNNKEL (reference sequence). The junction had 5 bases not matched to a gene; V was cut back by 1 base and J by 1 base. Written as DNA, the CDR3 is TGTGCCAGCAGCCAAGGACCGGGACAGGGATCTGGAAACACCATATATTTT. Translation: CASSQGPGQGSGNTIYF.

The CDR3 DNA is TGTGCCAGCACCAAGACAGGGGTGTATGGCTACACCTTC. The encoded protein is CASTKTGVYGYTF. The chain combines TRBV28 with TRBJ1-2, with 8 nucleotides matching TRBD1. This CDR3 is 13 amino acids long. The V and J ends lost 7 bases and 5 bases, in that order; junction bases with no gene match: 6. Germline V CDR1 and CDR2: MDHEN, SYDVKM.

V usage is TRBV2 and J usage is TRBJ1-5; D perhaps matches TRBD1 (5 bases). V lost 0 bases and J lost 6, with 15 bases in between. The CDR3 loop spans 16 amino acids. Per germline, CDR1 SNHLY and CDR2 FYNNEI. CDR3 DNA: TGTGCCAGCAGTGAAGCGCACCAGGGCGCCGGTCAGCCCCAGCATTTT. This gives the protein CASSEAHQGAGQPQHF.

The V gene is TRBV5-6, the J gene TRBJ1-2; tentative D call: TRBD1 (5 bases). The CDR3 totals 13 residues. Trimming took 1 base from V and 4 from J, leaving 8 bases between them. Per germline, CDR1 SGHDT and CDR2 YYEEEE. The CDR3 DNA follows: TGTGCCAGCAGCTTGCAGGGTGGCTATGGCTACACCTTC. Translating gives CASSLQGGYGYTF. Variable domain in full (rest from reference TRBV5-6 and TRBJ1-2): DAGVTQSPTHLIKTRGQQVTLRCSPKSGHDTVSWYQQALGQGPQFIFQYYEEEERQRGNFPDRFSGHQFPNYSSELNVNALLLGDSALYLCASSLQGGYGYTFGSGTRLTVV.

J is TRBJ2-7 and V is TRBV12-5; 15 bases map to TRBD2. J gave up 4 bases and V 4 bases, and 8 bases lay outside the gene matches. CDR1 and CDR2 from the germline V gene are LGHNT and FRNRAP. The CDR3 is made up of 17 amino acids. For the CDR3, the DNA is TGTGCTAGTGGTTCGATGGGACTAGCGGGAGGCGATTACGAGCAGTACTTC. Amino acid sequence: CASGSMGLAGGDYEQYF. The full variable domain, with the rest looked up from reference TRBV12-5 and TRBJ2-7, is DARVTQTPRHKVTEMGQEVTMRCQPILGHNTVFWYRQTMMQGLELLAYFRNRAPLDDSGMPKDRFSAEMPDATLATLKIQPSEPRDSAVYFCASGSMGLAGGDYEQYFGPGTRLTVT.

V is TRBV7-2 and J is TRBJ2-5; D might be TRBD2 (6 bases). Germline assignment: CDR1 SGHTA and CDR2 FQGNSA. The CDR3 is 15 residues long. Trimming cost V 2 bases and J 1 base, with 11 bases left between them. CDR3 in amino acids: CASSLRRDFQETQYF. In nucleotides, the CDR3 is TGTGCCAGCAGCTTAAGGCGGGACTTCCAAGAGACCCAGTACTTC.

This clone was counted once. This chain joins TRBV4-2 and TRBJ2-1; 11 bases fit TRBD2. Losses at the gene ends were 0 bases for V and 10 bases for J; bases not matched to a gene: 20. Germline CDR1 reads LGHNA; CDR2 reads YNFKEQ. The CDR3 loop spans 20 amino acids. CDR3 nucleotides: TGTGCCAGCAGCCAAGACATTACGCTTGGACTAGCGGGCCTTTACGACGAGCAGTTCTTC. Translated, it gives CASSQDITLGLAGLYDEQFF.

CDR3 in DNA: TGTGCCAGCAGCTTGGGGACAGGAAGGTATGGCTATGGCTACACCTTC. Amino acids: CASSLGTGRYGYGYTF. The genes are TRBV7-9 and TRBJ1-2; 8 bases match TRBD1. The V gene's germline CDR1 is SEHNR and CDR2 FQNEAQ (reference sequence). The junction had 10 bases not matched to a gene; V was cut back by 3 bases and J by 4 bases. The CDR3 extends over 16 amino acids.

The J gene is TRBJ1-2, the V gene TRBV29-1, with a tentative D call TRBD1 (5 bases). Deletions cut 7 bases from V and 2 bases from J, with 14 bases between. In germline, CDR1 is SQVTM, CDR2 ANQGSEA. The CDR3 contains 13 residues. In DNA form, the CDR3 reads TGCAGCGCCCGTTGGGCAGGGAACTATGGCTACACCTTC. Its protein is CSARWAGNYGYTF. Combining the CDR3 with reference TRBV29-1 and TRBJ1-2 gives the whole variable domain SAVISQKPSRDICQRGTSLTIQCQVDSQVTMMFWYRQQPGQSLTLIATANQGSEATYESGFVIDKFPISRPNLTFSTLTVSNMSPEDSSIYLCSARWAGNYGYTFGSGTRLTVV.

The rearrangement links TRBV19 to TRBJ1-6, with D tentatively TRBD1 (5 bases). Trimming left V 9 bases short and J 10 bases short, with 19 bases between. This CDR3 spans 14 amino acids. CDR1 and CDR2 (germline): LNHDA, SQIVND (reference sequence). The CDR3 protein is CASVRDSRTSPLHF. CDR3 DNA: TGTGCCAGCGTCCGGGACTCACGCACATCACCCCTCCACTTT. The full variable domain, with the rest looked up from reference TRBV19 and TRBJ1-6, is DGGITQSPKYLFRKEGQNVTLSCEQNLNHDAMYWYRQDPGQGLRLIYYSQIVNDFQKGDIAEGYSVSREKKESFPLTVTSAQKNPTAFYLCASVRDSRTSPLHFGNGTRLTVT.

This chain uses TRBV27 with TRBJ2-3, with TRBD2 identical over 10 bases. Germline loops: CDR1 MNHEY, CDR2 SMNVEV (reference sequence). Trimming removed 6 bases from V and 3 bases from J; junction bases left unmatched: 3. The CDR3 runs to 14 residues. Here the CDR3 DNA reads TGTGCCAGCAGACTAGCGGGACGGACAGATACGCAGTATTTT. Protein: CASRLAGRTDTQYF.